Sequencing of this TCR beta chain was carried out in a study of CD8 T cells in ankylosing spondylitis (dated by TCRdb to the late 2010s). General notes on the study: To find TCR variants linked to disease, the study profiled T cell receptor beta repertoires in ankylosing spondylitis patients and healthy donors. The full study cohort was made up of over 20 ankylosing spondylitis patients and about a hundred healthy donors. Peripheral blood samples were taken, and synovial fluid was additionally collected from ankylosing spondylitis patients.

There are many counts of this clonotype. It has no known antigen specificity. Its ends do not fully match the called genes, so a read error is possible. The CDR3 runs 14 amino acids, cysteine and phenylalanine included. Only the CDR3 DNA is retained, 42 bases long and in frame from the first base. CDR1 and CDR2, per the germline V gene, are SGHRS and YFSETQ. The data were produced on an Illumina HiSeq 2500. Quantitative 5'-RACE with molecular barcodes was the method used to prepare the TCR beta libraries. On the study's bioinformatics: A new computational method based on a probabilistic model of VDJ rearrangement was used to identify disease-linked TCR variants. TCRdb itself trimmed the public reads at Q25 with fastp, ran MiXCR and retained productive beta chains. Every CDR3 protein is listed once, alongside the most common genes and DNA of its rows. The V and J calls shown here were made by TCRdb, not taken from the authors' results. The table for this sample lists about 250,000 distinct CDR3 sequences; roughly 10% of them were counted only once. The ten largest clones take up 2.5% to 3% of the sample.

Overall study results and their limits: The disease-linked clones were reported as significantly enriched in matched synovial fluid samples from ankylosing spondylitis patients. Some of the motif variants had been reported before in the synovial fluid and blood of reactive arthritis patients, a finding that suggests common disease-initiation mechanisms. The disease-linked clones had a CD8+ phenotype and were found at relatively low frequencies in peripheral blood. A TCR beta motif made up of several highly homologous amino acid variants appeared to be characteristic of blood from ankylosing spondylitis patients.

This TCR came from a male donor with ankylosing spondylitis or in good health (not recorded which). Sequencing used blood, either unsorted or a sorted T cell fraction (not recorded which). This receptor chain uses TRBV5-1 and TRBJ1-1, with TRBD1 as a weak D call on 6 bases. The nucleotide sequence reads TGTGCCAGCAGTTTGATAAGGGGGGGCACTGAAGCTTTCTTT. This codes for CASSLIRGGTEAFF. Extended through the reference TRBV5-1 and TRBJ1-1 proteins, this CDR3 yields the full variable domain: KAGVTQTPRYLIKTRGQQVTLSCSPISGHRSVSWYQQTPGQGLQFLFEYFSETQRNKGNFPGRFSGRQFSNSRSEMNVSTLELGDSALYLCASSLIRGGTEAFFGQGTRLTVV.